These 14 T cell receptor beta chains were sequenced from one sample in a study of blood T cell repertoires in COVID-19. The data were produced by immunoSEQ multiplex PCR, yet TCRdb's version contains in-frame clones alone and is incomplete. The sample consists of around 50,000 clones, roughly 83% of them appearing once. The material sequenced was peripheral blood. The receptor source for this set is a human donor in a cohort sampled during active COVID-19.

The genes are TRBV6-5 and TRBJ1-1; 8 nucleotides match TRBD1. The junction had 6 bases not matched to a gene; V was cut back by 2 bases and J by 4 bases. The CDR3 contains 15 residues. Germline lookup yields CDR1 MNHEY and CDR2 SVGAGI. Written as DNA, the CDR3 is TGTGCCAGCAGTTACACACCGGACAGGGTCACTGAAGCTTTCTTT. Translated: CASSYTPDRVTEAFF.

The chain combines TRBV3-1 (or the pseudogene TRBV3-2) with TRBJ1-2; D remains ambiguous. CDR3 size: 15 residues. Germline V CDR1 and CDR2: LGHDT, YNNKEL (reference sequence). Trimming cost V 1 base and J 4 bases, with 13 bases left between them. The CDR3 coding sequence is TGTGCCAGCAGCCAAGTGATGGCAGGCCTCTATGGCTACACCTTC. It specifies CASSQVMAGLYGYTF.

The chain links TRBV3-1 (or the pseudogene TRBV3-2) to TRBJ1-5; 9 nucleotides agree with TRBD1. CDR3 length equals 14 residues. V was clipped by 3 bases and J by 6 bases; unmatched bases: 3. Germline CDR1 and CDR2: LGHDT and YNNKEL (reference sequence). The chain's CDR3 is CASSQDRGGQPQHF. DNA for the CDR3: TGTGCCAGCAGCCAGGACAGGGGCGGTCAGCCCCAGCATTTT.

The chain joins TRBV19 to TRBJ1-2, with a tentative D call TRBD1 (6 bases). This CDR3 contains 12 residues. V was clipped by 6 bases and J by 3 bases, with 8 bases between them. Germline loops: CDR1 LNHDA, CDR2 SQIVND (reference sequence). CDR3 nucleotides: TGTGCCAGTAGCAGGGGCGACTATGGCTACACCTTC. Its translation is CASSRGDYGYTF.

The V and J genes are TRBV18 and TRBJ2-7; 7 bases map to TRBD1. Trimming at V came to 1 base and at J to 2 bases, leaving 5 bases not matched to a gene. CDR1 and CDR2 from the germline V gene are KGHSH and LQKENI. This CDR3 comprises 15 residues. The CDR3 region has the DNA TGTGCCAGCTCACCACTCACCGGGACAGCCTACGAGCAGTACTTC. Its translation is CASSPLTGTAYEQYF.

The rearrangement uses TRBV27 and TRBJ1-5; D is possibly TRBD1 (6 bases). The CDR3 length is 16 residues. Germline V gene sequence: CDR1 MNHEY, CDR2 SMNVEV (reference sequence). V lost 4 bases, J lost 0 bases, and 13 bases lay in between. The CDR3 DNA reads as TGTGCCAGCAGTTCCACTGGACAGTTTAGCAATCAGCCCCAGCATTTT. It codes for CASSSTGQFSNQPQHF.

The genes are TRBV10-1 and TRBJ2-3; 8 nucleotides line up with TRBD1. This CDR3 region has 16 residues. Germline V CDR1 and CDR2: WNHNN, SYGVQD (reference sequence). V dropped 0 bases and J dropped 1; count of bases not matched to a gene: 3. CDR3 protein: CASSESLGQGTDTQYF. The CDR3 nucleotides read TGCGCCAGCAGTGAGTCCTTGGGACAGGGCACAGATACGCAGTATTTT.

J is TRBJ1-2 and V is TRBV19, with D unresolved. Germline values: CDR1 LNHDA, CDR2 SQIVND (reference sequence). The CDR3 spans 13 residues. V dropped 2 bases and J dropped 1 base, with 5 bases sitting between them. CDR3 in DNA: TGTGCCAGTAGTATACGGGATAACTATGGCTACACCTTC. Translating it yields CASSIRDNYGYTF.

This rearrangement joins TRBV5-6 to TRBJ2-3, with TRBD1 matching over 7 bases. Germline V CDR1 and CDR2: SGHDT, YYEEEE. J lost 0 bases, V lost 4 bases, and 8 bases had no gene match. The CDR3 sequence is 16 residues long. The CDR3 loop is CASSPTPGQSTDTQYF. As DNA, the CDR3 is TGTGCCAGCAGCCCAACCCCGGGACAGAGCACAGATACGCAGTATTTT.

This clone has just a few counts. This chain links TRBV19 with TRBJ1-3; TRBD1 matches at 7 bases. J lost 3 bases, V lost 6 bases, and 8 bases had no gene match. There are 15 residues in the CDR3. Germline V lookup: CDR1 LNHDA, CDR2 SQIVND (reference sequence). The CDR3 sequence is CASRTQGLYGNTIYF. The CDR3 coding sequence is TGTGCCAGTAGGACACAGGGGCTCTATGGAAACACCATATATTTT.

The chain couples TRBV12-3 or TRBV12-4 to TRBJ1-2; 7 nucleotides agree with TRBD1. The CDR3 sequence is 13 residues long. Unmatched junction bases numbered 6, after V lost 5 bases and J lost 6 bases. The CDR3 loop reads CASSRTGPDGYTF. For the CDR3, the DNA is TGTGCCAGCAGTCGGACAGGTCCGGATGGCTACACCTTC.

This clone was seen more than once but under ten times. Additional DNA sequences in this sample encode the identical CDR3. The chain employs TRBV18 and TRBJ2-5; 12 nucleotides agree with TRBD2. There are 15 residues in the CDR3. The J segment lost 1 base and the V segment lost 5 bases, leaving 2 bases of the junction unmatched. CDR1 and CDR2 from the germline V gene are KGHSH and LQKENI. CDR3 loop: CASSLGLAGQETQYF. The DNA of the CDR3 is TGTGCCAGCTCATTGGGACTAGCGGGCCAAGAGACCCAGTACTTC.

V gene TRBV9 combines with J gene TRBJ2-5; D is possibly TRBD1 (6 bases). This CDR3 spans 16 amino acids. V was shortened by 0 bases and J by 5 bases, with 17 bases between the two germline ends. Germline V gives CDR1 SGDLS, CDR2 YYNGEE. This CDR3 reads CASSVGTGLKYETQYF. CDR3 DNA sequence: TGTGCCAGCAGCGTAGGCACAGGGCTGAAATATGAGACCCAGTACTTC.

The rearrangement links TRBV9 to TRBJ2-7, with TRBD1 matching 7 bases. Germline values: CDR1 SGDLS, CDR2 YYNGEE. V gave up 3 bases and J gave up 4 bases; unmatched junction bases: 10. This CDR3 is built from 15 residues. The CDR3 is CASSASGTALYEQYF. The CDR3 DNA follows: TGTGCCAGCAGCGCCAGTGGGACAGCACTTTACGAGCAGTACTTC.